There are many counts of the clone carrying this T cell receptor beta chain. The antigen is unknown. From the reads, TCRdb called clonotypes with MiXCR, one entry per CDR3 protein. Of some 200,000 distinct CDR3 sequences listed, less than 9.5% are singletons. These data come from a study of T cell repertoires in cytomegalovirus infection. The V end lost 3 bases, the J end lost 8 bases, and 16 bases lay between the germline ends. CDR3 length equals 15 residues. The germline V gene has CDR1 SEHNR and CDR2 FQNEAQ (reference sequence). Whole-study results and caveats: Across the ex vivo response, the dominant clonotypes were HLA-C-restricted CMV-specific TCR beta clonotypes.

The V and J genes are TRBV7-9 and TRBJ1-4; TRBD1 is a possible D gene (6 bases). The sequenced sample consisted of PBMCs. This sequence was found in a human donor in good health (CMV status not recorded). Some clones in this sample may be carry-over from other donors' samples. CDR3 coding DNA: TGTGCCAGCAGCTTGGAACAGGGTGTTAAGGAAAAACTGTTTTTT. It specifies CASSLEQGVKEKLFF.